This T cell receptor beta chain was retrieved from a study of intratumoral heterogeneity in liver cancer. Describing the broader study: Across the full 14-patient cohort, most patients were male and a median age of approximately 63 years was recorded. To investigate intratumor heterogeneity, the study integrated RNA-seq, DNA sequencing, TCR-seq and SNP array data drawn from multiple regions of hepatocellular carcinoma specimens. The overall cohort comprised about 70 multiregional samples from about 14 HCC patients, with 50 to 55 tumoral and 20 or so adjacent nontumoral regions.

This clone was observed a few times. Its antigen is unknown. The sample holds no much larger clone one base away, and base qualities are not on file. Reading from cysteine to phenylalanine, the CDR3 counts 16 amino acids. This entry keeps only the CDR3 DNA: 48 bases, framed from base 1. CDR1 and CDR2, per the germline V gene (reference sequence), are SEHNR and FQNEAQ. Trimming at the junction amounts to 5 bases on V and 3 bases on J, and the germline ends lie 20 bases apart. TCR beta chain CDR3 regions were sequenced from genomic DNA using the immunoSEQ assay. Rearranged VDJ segments were amplified with primers that anneal to V and J segments. The published analysis was carried out like this. The ImmunoSeq Analyzer software was used to compute clonality and richness metrics. To find clones with differing abundance between regions, Fisher's exact test was applied together with a beta-binomial method for extra stringency. TCRdb obtained this table from immuneACCESS and retained in-frame rearrangements with V and J assigned. These tables miss some clones; where compared with another copy, unresolved V genes account for less than half of the shortfall, and the remainder is unexplained. V and J calls and clone size come straight from that table; D and trimming were deduced from the DNA. This sample is represented by approximately 20,000 clones; around 78% of them were singletons. The ten largest clones capture roughly 17% of the sample.

Every patient had early-stage hepatocellular carcinoma and received no therapy prior to surgical resection. Sampled areas lacked macroscopic evidence of necrosis or hemorrhage. In a couple of patients, TCR sequencing (ImmunoSeq) was performed on multiple regions. Frozen resection tissue samples were collected at a distance of at least 1 cm from each other. The N label marked samples taken from nontumoral liver tissue adjacent to the tumor. The DNeasy blood and tissue kit was used to extract genomic DNA from bulk tissue. Summary of the overall study and its limitations: A relatively low patient number and under-sampled tumor-infiltrating lymphocyte representation were acknowledged by the authors as limitations.

This TCR was recovered from a woman aged 70-85 years with hepatocellular carcinoma. Recombination linked TRBV7-9 to TRBJ2-7, with the D assignment possibly TRBD1 or TRBD2, given 6 matching bases for each. The material was tumor-adjacent normal tissue, obtained before any cancer treatment. The CDR3 region has the sequence CASSQTTGGGFYEQYF. The DNA sequence follows: TGTGCCAGCAGCCAAACTACCGGGGGCGGGTTCTACGAGCAGTACTTC.